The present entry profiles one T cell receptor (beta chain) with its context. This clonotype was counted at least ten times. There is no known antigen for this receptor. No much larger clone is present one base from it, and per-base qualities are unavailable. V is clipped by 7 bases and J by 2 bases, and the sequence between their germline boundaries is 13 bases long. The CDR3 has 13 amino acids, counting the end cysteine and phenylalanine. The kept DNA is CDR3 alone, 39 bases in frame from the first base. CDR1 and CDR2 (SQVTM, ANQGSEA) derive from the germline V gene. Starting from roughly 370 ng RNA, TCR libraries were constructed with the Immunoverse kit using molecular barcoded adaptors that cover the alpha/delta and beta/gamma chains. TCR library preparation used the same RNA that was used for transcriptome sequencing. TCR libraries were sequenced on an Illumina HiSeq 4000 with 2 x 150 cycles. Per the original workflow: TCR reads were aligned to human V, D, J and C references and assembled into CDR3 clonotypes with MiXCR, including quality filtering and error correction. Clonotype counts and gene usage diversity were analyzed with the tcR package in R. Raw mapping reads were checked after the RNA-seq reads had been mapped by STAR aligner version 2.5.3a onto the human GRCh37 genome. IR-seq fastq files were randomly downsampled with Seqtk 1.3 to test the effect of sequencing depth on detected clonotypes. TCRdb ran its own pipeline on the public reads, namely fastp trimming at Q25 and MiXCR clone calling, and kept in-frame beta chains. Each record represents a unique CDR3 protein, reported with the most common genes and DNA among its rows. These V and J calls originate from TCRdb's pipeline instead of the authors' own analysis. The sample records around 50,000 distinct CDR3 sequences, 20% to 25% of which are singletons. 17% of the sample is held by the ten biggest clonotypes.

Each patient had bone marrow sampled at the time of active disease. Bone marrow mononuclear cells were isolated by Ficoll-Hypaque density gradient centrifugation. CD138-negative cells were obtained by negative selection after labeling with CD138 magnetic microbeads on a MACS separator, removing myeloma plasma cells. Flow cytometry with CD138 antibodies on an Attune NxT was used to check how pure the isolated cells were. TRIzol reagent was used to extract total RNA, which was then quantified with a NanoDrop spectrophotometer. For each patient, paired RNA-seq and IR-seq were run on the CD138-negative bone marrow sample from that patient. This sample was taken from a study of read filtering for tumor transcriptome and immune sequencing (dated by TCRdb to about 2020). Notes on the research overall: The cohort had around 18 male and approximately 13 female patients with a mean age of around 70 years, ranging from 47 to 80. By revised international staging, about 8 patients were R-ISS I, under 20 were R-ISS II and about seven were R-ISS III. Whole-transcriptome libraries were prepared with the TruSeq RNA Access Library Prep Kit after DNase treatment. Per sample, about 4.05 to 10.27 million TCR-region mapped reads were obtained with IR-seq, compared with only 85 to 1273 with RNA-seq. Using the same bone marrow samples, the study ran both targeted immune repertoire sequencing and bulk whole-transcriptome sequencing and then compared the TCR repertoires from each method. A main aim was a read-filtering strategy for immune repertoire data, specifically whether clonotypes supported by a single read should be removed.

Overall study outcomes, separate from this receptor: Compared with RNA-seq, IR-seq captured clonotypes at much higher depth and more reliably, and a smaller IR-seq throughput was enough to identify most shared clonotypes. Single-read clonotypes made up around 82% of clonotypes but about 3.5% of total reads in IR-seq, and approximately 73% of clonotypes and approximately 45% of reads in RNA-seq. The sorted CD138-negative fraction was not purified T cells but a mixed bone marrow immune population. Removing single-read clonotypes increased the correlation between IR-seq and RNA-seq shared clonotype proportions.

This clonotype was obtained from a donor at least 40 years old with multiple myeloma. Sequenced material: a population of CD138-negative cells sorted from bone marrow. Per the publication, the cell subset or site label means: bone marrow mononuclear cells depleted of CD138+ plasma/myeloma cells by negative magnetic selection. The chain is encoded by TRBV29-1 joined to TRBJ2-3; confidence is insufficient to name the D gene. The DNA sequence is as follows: TGCAGCGACAGACACAGCGTCACAGATACGCAGTATTTT. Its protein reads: CSDRHSVTDTQYF.